One and the same sample provided the 8 T cell receptor beta chains below, sequenced in a study of long-term antiretroviral therapy in people with HIV. Assay version v3.0 of immunoSEQ was used, and it was run at survey level. Here immunoSEQ multiplex PCR was the method, and the copy in TCRdb shows in-frame clones only, minus some. The sample lists 25,000 to 35,000 clones; roughly 95% were seen once. Sequenced here: unsorted PBMCs, sampled approximately 6.6 years after starting antiretroviral therapy. The receptors were gathered from a man aged 25 to 40 with HIV.

The rearrangement uses TRBV6-6 and TRBJ1-6; D is undetermined. V gave up 0 bases and J gave up 8 bases, with 8 bases separating them. Per germline, CDR1 MNHNY and CDR2 SVGAGI (reference sequence). The CDR3 loop spans 14 amino acids. CDR3 amino acids: CASSYSGSYSPLHF. The CDR3 DNA reads as TGTGCCAGCAGTTACTCCGGGTCGTATTCACCCCTCCACTTT.

The rearrangement joins TRBV6-6 to TRBJ2-7; TRBD1 might be the D (6 bases). Trimming cost V 5 bases and J 3 bases, with 11 bases left between them. The length of the CDR3 is 13 residues. Per germline, CDR1 MNHNY and CDR2 SVGAGI (reference sequence). CDR3: CASSDGQHYEQYF. CDR3 nucleotide sequence: TGTGCCAGCAGTGATGGACAGCACTACGAGCAGTACTTC.

The rearrangement uses TRBV19 and TRBJ1-4; 10 positions agree with TRBD1. CDR3 size: 16 residues. V lost 5 bases and J lost 4; bases outside the gene matches: 7. CDR1 and CDR2 from the germline V gene are LNHDA and SQIVND (reference sequence). The CDR3 DNA sequence: TGTGCCAGTAGTTCCCGGGACAGGGGCTTTAATGAAAAACTGTTTTTT. Encoded protein: CASSSRDRGFNEKLFF.

The chain recombines TRBV1 with TRBJ2-4. TRBV1 is described as a pseudogene. This CDR3 has 15 residues. CDR3 nucleotide sequence: TGCACCAGCAGCCGGGGATTTTCCCCAAAAAACATTCAGTACTTC. The encoded protein is CTSSRGFSPKNIQYF.

The chain uses TRBV9 and TRBJ1-2; D perhaps matches TRBD1 (6 bases). The CDR3 spans 13 residues. Looked up from germline, CDR1 is SGDLS and CDR2 is YYNGEE. The V and J ends lost 2 bases and 8 bases respectively, with 13 bases between them. CDR3 DNA sequence: TGTGCCAGCAGCGTTACAGGGTTAGAGGGCTACACCTTC. This translates into CASSVTGLEGYTF.

This clone showed up just once. The genes are TRBV19 and TRBJ1-2; a weak D match, TRBD1 (5 bases). V dropped 6 bases and J dropped 2 bases, with 13 bases sitting between them. The CDR3 totals 14 residues. Per germline, CDR1 LNHDA and CDR2 SQIVND (reference sequence). CDR3 in DNA: TGTGCCAGTAGCCATCCAGGGACCAACTATGGCTACACCTTC. Translated: CASSHPGTNYGYTF.

The genes are TRBV7-9 and TRBJ2-2; weak D call: TRBD1 (6 bases). The CDR3 covers 15 residues. The germline V gene encodes CDR1 SEHNR and CDR2 FQNEAQ (reference sequence). V was pared by 9 bases and J by 6 bases, with 20 bases between. As DNA, the CDR3 is TGTGCCAGGGGTCCCCCGGTCGAGGGGGCCGGGGAGCTGTTTTTT. Amino acid sequence: CARGPPVEGAGELFF.

The genes are TRBV5-1 and TRBJ2-5, with 8 bases aligning to TRBD1. V gave up 4 bases and J gave up 1 base; unmatched junction bases: 3. The CDR3 totals 14 residues. CDR1 and CDR2 (germline): SGHRS, YFSETQ. The CDR3 region has the DNA TGCGCCAGCAGCCAAACAGGGGGCCAAGAGACCCAGTACTTC. Translating gives CASSQTGGQETQYF. The whole variable domain, filled in from reference TRBV5-1 and TRBJ2-5, reads KAGVTQTPRYLIKTRGQQVTLSCSPISGHRSVSWYQQTPGQGLQFLFEYFSETQRNKGNFPGRFSGRQFSNSRSEMNVSTLELGDSALYLCASSQTGGQETQYFGPGTRLLVL.